These 30 T cell receptor beta chains share one sample of origin, sequenced in a study of shared clonotypes between healthy human individuals. TCRdb's copy holds only in-frame clones and misses some; the assay was immunoSEQ multiplex PCR. The sample gives fewer than 400,000 clones, around 74% of which show up once; about a tenth is in the top ten. What was sequenced was memory CD4+ T cells sorted from blood. Subset given: CD45RA-negative fraction. Receptors were obtained from a man in his thirties or forties in good health.

This clone was found a few times. J is TRBJ1-2 and V is TRBV29-1, with a tentative D call TRBD1 (5 bases). The CDR3 loop spans 11 amino acids. Germline lookup yields CDR1 SQVTM and CDR2 ANQGSEA. Trimming took 4 bases from V and 8 from J, leaving 11 bases between them. CDR3: CSVGIGGGYTF. CDR3 bases: TGCAGCGTTGGGATCGGGGGAGGCTACACCTTC.

With regard to this clone: A read error may be the cause here, since a much bigger clone is one base away. This chain links TRBV7-3 with TRBJ2-7, with no clear D. Germline V CDR1 and CDR2: SGHTA, FQGTGA. The CDR3 runs 13 residues. Trimming left V 2 bases short and J 2 bases short, with 7 bases between. As DNA, the CDR3 is TGTGCCAGCAGCTTAGGCACAGCCTACGAGCAGTACTTC. It encodes CASSLGTAYEQYF.

The V call is TRBV30, the J call TRBJ2-5, with 7 bases matching TRBD2. The J call may be wrong; the DNA end is better matched by TRBJ2-7. The CDR3 contains 11 residues. Germline V lookup: CDR1 GTSNPN, CDR2 SVGIG (reference sequence). The CDR3: CASTAGVEQYF. The CDR3 DNA reads TGTGCCTCCACCGCGGGGGTCGAGCAGTACTTC.

At least ten counts were recorded for this clone. The V gene is TRBV10-3, the J gene TRBJ2-6, with D perhaps TRBD2 (5 bases). Germline V CDR1 and CDR2: ENHRY, SYGVKD. The CDR3 spans 16 residues. The V end lost 8 bases, the J end lost 0 bases, and 14 bases lay between the germline ends. CDR3 DNA sequence: TGTGCCATCCAAGAGGGCCCAAGCTCTGGGGCCAACGTCCTGACTTTC. Translated: CAIQEGPSSGANVLTF.

This chain links TRBV7-2 with TRBJ2-5; no reliable D call. The CDR3 runs 16 residues. Germline CDR1 is SGHTA and CDR2 is FQGNSA. V was pared by 5 bases and J by 2 bases, with 18 bases between. The CDR3 region has the DNA TGTGCCAGCAGCCAAAATAGGCCTAGTAAACAAGAGACCCAGTACTTC. Protein: CASSQNRPSKQETQYF.

The chain combines TRBV2 with TRBJ2-1, with 8 bases identical to TRBD1. Per the germline V gene, CDR1 is SNHLY and CDR2 is FYNNEI. V shed 3 bases, J shed 2 bases, and the junction held 3 bases outside the gene matches. CDR3 size: 15 residues. The CDR3 DNA follows: TGTGCCAGCAGTGACCAGGACAGGGCCTACAATGAGCAGTTCTTC. It translates to CASSDQDRAYNEQFF.

This chain joins TRBV4-2 and TRBJ2-7; D is undetermined. CDR3 length equals 12 residues. Germline V CDR1 and CDR2: LGHNA, YNFKEQ. Trimming left V 0 bases short and J 6 bases short, with 6 bases between. CDR3 in DNA: TGTGCCAGCAGCCAAGATTACTCCGAGCAGTACTTC. Translated: CASSQDYSEQYF.

V usage is TRBV29-1 and J usage is TRBJ2-1; D possibly corresponds to TRBD1 (5 bases). V lost 4 bases and J lost 4, with 11 bases in between. The CDR3 has 13 residues. From germline, CDR1 is SQVTM and CDR2 ANQGSEA. The CDR3 DNA sequence: TGCAGCGTTGGAGAGGACACATACAATGAGCAGTTCTTC. Protein: CSVGEDTYNEQFF.

The chain joins TRBV19 to TRBJ1-2; 9 bases fit TRBD1. CDR1 is LNHDA and CDR2 is SQIVND in the germline V gene (reference sequence). The CDR3 contains 14 residues. Losses at the gene ends were 7 bases for V and 3 bases for J; bases not matched to a gene: 6. CDR3 sequence (DNA): TGTGCCAGTACCCCGGGACAGGGATACTATGGCTACACCTTC. Its protein is CASTPGQGYYGYTF.

CDR3 sequence: CASSIPGQGGETQYF. CDR3 coding DNA: TGTGCCAGCAGTATACCGGGACAGGGAGGAGAGACCCAGTACTTC. The V gene is TRBV25-1, the J gene TRBJ2-5; 9 bases match TRBD1. The V and J ends lost 5 bases and 4 bases, in that order; junction bases with no gene match: 8. This CDR3 spans 15 amino acids. Germline assignment: CDR1 MGHDK and CDR2 SYGVNS.

This clone was detected a few times. CDR3 DNA: TGTGCCAGCACTCGGACTAGCGCCTCAGATACGCAGTATTTT. Its translation is CASTRTSASDTQYF. V usage is TRBV5-6 and J usage is TRBJ2-3, with 9 positions matching TRBD2. With V trimmed by 6 bases and J by 4 bases, 6 bases remained unmatched. Germline V gene data show CDR1 as SGHDT and CDR2 as YYEEEE. The CDR3 runs to 14 residues.

As regards this clone: Compared with germline, one end of the junction differs, possibly owing to a read error. The V and J genes are TRBV7-7 and TRBJ2-5; D is uncertain. The CDR3 spans 14 residues. Germline CDR1 is SSHAT and CDR2 is FNYEAQ (reference sequence). In DNA, the CDR3 is TGTGCTAGCAGCTTATTGGCAGGATGGGAGACCCAGTACTTC. Amino acids: CASSLLAGWETQYF.

The gene calls are TRBV2 and TRBJ1-4; TRBD1 might be the D (5 bases). This CDR3 comprises 15 residues. Germline V gene data show CDR1 as SNHLY and CDR2 as FYNNEI. Trimming shortened V by 5 bases and J by 5 bases, and 15 bases separated the two germline ends. DNA of the CDR3: TGTGCCAGCAGTTCACCGGGACCGAGGAATGAAAAACTGTTTTTT. Translation: CASSSPGPRNEKLFF.

The chain uses TRBV5-1 and TRBJ2-3, with D perhaps matching TRBD2 (5 bases). CDR1 SGHRS and CDR2 YFSETQ come from the germline V gene. Trimming took off 0 bases at V and 2 bases at J, with 10 bases between the two ends. The CDR3 consists of 15 residues. For the CDR3, the DNA is TGCGCCAGCAGCTTGGGGCGGGCCCACACAGATACGCAGTATTTT. It is translated as CASSLGRAHTDTQYF.

This clone was counted only a few times. This chain joins TRBV15 and TRBJ1-5, with 7 nucleotides matching TRBD1. CDR1 and CDR2 (germline): LNHNV, YYDKDF (reference sequence). J lost 6 bases, V lost 3 bases, and 5 bases had no gene match. This CDR3 has 14 amino acids. The CDR3 spells CATSRRDSGQPQHF. CDR3 DNA: TGTGCCACCAGCAGGCGGGACAGCGGTCAGCCCCAGCATTTT.

The chain carries TRBV5-6 and TRBJ2-7; 7 bases align to TRBD2. The CDR3 covers 17 residues. Germline CDR1 reads SGHDT; CDR2 reads YYEEEE. V gave up 0 bases and J gave up 3 bases; unmatched junction bases: 12. The CDR3 nucleotides read TGTGCCAGCAGCTTGGGGTCCGGAGCGGGAAGAATCTACGAGCAGTACTTC. Translating gives CASSLGSGAGRIYEQYF. Full variable domain (remainder filled in from reference TRBV5-6 and TRBJ2-7): DAGVTQSPTHLIKTRGQQVTLRCSPKSGHDTVSWYQQALGQGPQFIFQYYEEEERQRGNFPDRFSGHQFPNYSSELNVNALLLGDSALYLCASSLGSGAGRIYEQYFGPGTRLTVT.

This chain links TRBV11-2 with TRBJ2-7, with 7 bases matching TRBD1. The germline V gene has CDR1 SGHAT and CDR2 FQNNGV. The length of the CDR3 is 12 residues. Trimming took 2 bases from V and 12 from J; bases not matched to a gene: 7. The CDR3 bases are TGTGCCAGCAGCTTAAACCACAGGGGCGTGTACTTC. Its protein product is CASSLNHRGVYF.

This clone was observed a handful of times. The chain couples TRBV20-1 to TRBJ2-3; no reliable D call. Germline V lookup: CDR1 DFQATT, CDR2 SNEGSKA (reference sequence). Trimming cost V 6 bases and J 6 bases, with 10 bases left between them. CDR3 size: 11 residues. In DNA form, the CDR3 reads TGCAGTGCCCAATTTCTGGATACGCAGTATTTT. Residues: CSAQFLDTQYF.

This clone turned up a few times. V is TRBV19 and J is TRBJ2-1, with 7 bases lining up with TRBD2. CDR1 and CDR2 from the germline V gene are LNHDA and SQIVND (reference sequence). The CDR3 extends over 16 amino acids. Trimming cost V 7 bases and J 7 bases; bases outside gene matches: 16. The CDR3 reads CASKPESGTIGNEQFF. CDR3 bases: TGTGCCAGTAAGCCGGAGAGCGGGACGATTGGGAATGAGCAGTTCTTC.

V usage is TRBV14 and J usage is TRBJ2-3, with 7 bases fitting TRBD1. This CDR3 region has 13 residues. V was clipped by 2 bases and J by 14 bases; unmatched bases: 10. Germline-derived CDR1 and CDR2 are SGHDN and FVKESK. The CDR3 nucleotides are TGTGCCAGCAGCCAATTCAGGACAGGTGGAGGGTATTTT. Encoded protein: CASSQFRTGGGYF.

A single count supports this clone. A read error is possible here, since a much larger clone lies one base away. The chain employs TRBV7-9 and TRBJ2-3; D unclear. The CDR3 covers 11 residues. V lost 5 bases to trimming and J lost 2 bases, with 2 bases between them. CDR1 is SEHNR, CDR2 FQNEAQ, per germline (reference sequence). CDR3 protein: CASSTTDTQYF. For the CDR3, the DNA is TGTGCCAGCAGCACCACAGATACGCAGTATTTT.

V usage is TRBV27 and J usage is TRBJ2-7; D is perhaps TRBD2 (5 bases). This CDR3 spans 16 amino acids. Trimming removed 4 bases at V and 1 base at J, with 17 bases between. Germline assignment: CDR1 MNHEY and CDR2 SMNVEV (reference sequence). CDR3 protein: CASSSRPPTGSYEQYF. The CDR3 DNA is TGTGCCAGCAGTTCCCGACCTCCTACGGGGTCCTACGAGCAGTACTTC.

The chain uses TRBV28 and TRBJ2-2; no reliable D call. Germline-derived CDR1 and CDR2 are MDHEN and SYDVKM. Trimming pared 5 bases from V and 5 bases from J, leaving 15 bases between. The CDR3 length is 15 residues. CDR3: CASSPGISRTGELFF. CDR3 coding DNA: TGTGCCAGCAGTCCCGGCATCTCCCGAACCGGGGAGCTGTTTTTT.

The rearrangement uses TRBV2 and TRBJ2-3; 7 positions agree with TRBD2. With 6 bases clipped from V and 8 bases from J, the junction kept 8 bases outside the gene matches. Germline CDR1 reads SNHLY; CDR2 reads FYNNEI. CDR3 length equals 13 residues. The CDR3 region is CASSFTREATQYF. In DNA, the CDR3 is TGTGCCAGCAGCTTCACACGGGAGGCTACGCAGTATTTT.

The V gene is TRBV19, the J gene TRBJ1-1, with no clear D. This CDR3 spans 16 amino acids. Trimming left V 6 bases short and J 0 bases short, with 17 bases between. Germline V gene lookup returns CDR1 LNHDA and CDR2 SQIVND (reference sequence). CDR3 region: CASSVGWAVLNTEAFF. The CDR3 coding sequence is TGTGCCAGTAGCGTGGGGTGGGCAGTTTTGAACACTGAAGCTTTCTTT.

This rearrangement joins TRBV19 to TRBJ2-2; unclear D gene. V lost 1 base and J lost 0, with 9 bases in between. Germline V gene lookup returns CDR1 LNHDA and CDR2 SQIVND (reference sequence). The CDR3 loop spans 16 amino acids. CDR3: CASSIVRLTNTGELFF. The CDR3 region has the DNA TGTGCCAGTAGTATAGTGAGGTTAACGAACACCGGGGAGCTGTTTTTT.

The rearrangement joins TRBV5-1 to TRBJ2-2; TRBD2 aligns across 13 bases. Germline CDR1 SGHRS, CDR2 YFSETQ. CDR3 length: 18 residues. Trimming removed 3 bases from V and 7 bases from J; junction bases left unmatched: 12. The CDR3 sequence is CASSYPTGTSGKVGELFF. The DNA for the CDR3 is TGCGCCAGCAGCTACCCCACGGGGACTAGCGGGAAAGTCGGGGAGCTGTTTTTT.

This clone has only a few counts. CDR3 in DNA: TGTGCCAGTAGTATCCTGTGGGGACAGAAAAATCAGCCCCAGCATTTT. This sequence encodes CASSILWGQKNQPQHF. The rearrangement uses TRBV19 and TRBJ1-5; 7 bases are a match to TRBD1. Germline V gene data show CDR1 as LNHDA and CDR2 as SQIVND (reference sequence). The CDR3 has 16 amino acids. With V trimmed by 3 bases and J by 4 bases, 9 bases remained unmatched.

The V and J genes are TRBV27 and TRBJ2-7, with no clear D. The CDR3 covers 12 residues. Per the germline V gene, CDR1 is MNHEY and CDR2 is SMNVEV (reference sequence). Trimming removed 10 bases from V and 2 bases from J, with 12 bases in between. CDR3 protein: CATISGAYEQYF. The CDR3 DNA is TGTGCCACCATTTCGGGTGCCTACGAGCAGTACTTC.

This clone was recorded once. V and J are TRBV28 and TRBJ2-7, with 7 bases aligning to TRBD1. Germline V gene lookup returns CDR1 MDHEN and CDR2 SYDVKM. Losses at the gene ends were 5 bases for V and 3 bases for J; bases not matched to a gene: 7. The length of the CDR3 is 14 residues. CDR3: CASSGYRGSYEQYF. In DNA form, the CDR3 reads TGTGCCAGCAGTGGATACAGGGGCAGCTACGAGCAGTACTTC.